A selection of T cell receptor beta chains follows, all from one sample in a study of T-cell reconstitution after alpha-beta-depleted transplantation in children. MiXCR, applied by TCRdb to the PCR reads, yields one record per CDR3 protein. This table has fewer than 350,000 distinct CDR3 sequences, 7.5% to 9% appearing once. The sequencing here drew on peripheral blood, taken 360 days after TCRalphabeta/CD19-depleted stem cell transplant. Receptor source: a female patient aged 2-9 years who had a stem cell transplant for Fanconi anemia, so the T cells may come from the graft donor. Each CDR3 is given with its conserved first and last residue. The D gene is left open where the match is weak. The size entry gives how often the clone was seen (once, few, many) or a class if it is expanded.

J | V | D | size | CDR3 | DNA
TRBJ2-7 | TRBV4-2 | . | many | CASSQGTSYEQYF | TGTGCCAGCAGCCAAGGGACCTCCTACGAGCAGTACTTC
TRBJ2-4 | TRBV9 | . | many | CASSVGLKENIQYF | TGTGCCAGCAGCGTAGGGTTAAAAGAAAACATTCAGTACTTC
TRBJ1-1 | TRBV5-1 | TRBD1 | many | CASSPVPGQDQAFF | TGCGCCAGCAGCCCAGTCCCGGGACAGGACCAAGCTTTCTTT
TRBJ1-2 | TRBV20-1 | . | many | CSAIGTALYGYTF | TGCAGTGCTATTGGGACGGCTCTTTATGGCTACACCTTC
TRBJ1-2 | TRBV6-1 | TRBD1 | many | CASSRTGINYGYTF | TGTGCCAGCAGTCGGACAGGGATAAACTATGGCTACACCTTC
TRBJ2-2 | TRBV7-2 | TRBD1 | many | CASSLVQGGELFF | TGTGCCAGCAGCTTAGTACAGGGGGGGGAGCTGTTTTTT
TRBJ2-2 | TRBV28 | TRBD1 | few | CASSFVTGGTGELFF | TGTGCCAGCAGTTTCGTGACAGGGGGCACCGGGGAGCTGTTTTTT
TRBJ2-2 | TRBV2 | TRBD2 | many | CASSPGLASTGELFF | TGTGCCAGCAGCCCAGGACTAGCGAGCACCGGGGAGCTGTTTTTT
TRBJ2-3 | TRBV5-6 | . | many | CASSETGTSYTDTQYF | TGTGCCAGCAGCGAAACCGGGACAAGTTACACAGATACGCAGTATTTT
TRBJ2-2 | TRBV18 | . | few | CASSPQPGDDTGELFF | TGTGCCAGCTCACCACAACCGGGAGATGACACCGGGGAGCTGTTTTTT